This entry lists 26 T cell receptor beta chains sequenced from one sample in a study of shared clonotypes between healthy human individuals. Sequenced by immunoSEQ multiplex PCR; TCRdb stores in-frame clones only, minus some. The table includes about 980,000 clones, approximately 76% detected once. Sequenced input: memory CD4+ T cells sorted from blood. This sample's subset: CD45RA-negative fraction. These receptors were collected from a man between 18 and 29 years old in good health.

The J gene is TRBJ2-1, the V gene TRBV5-1; possibly TRBD2 for D (5 bases). Germline assignment: CDR1 SGHRS and CDR2 YFSETQ. There are 13 residues in the CDR3. V was trimmed by 0 bases and J by 8 bases, leaving 9 bases between them. CDR3 nucleotide sequence: TGCGCCAGCAGCTTGGTGCGGGCTGATGAGCAGTTCTTC. Amino acid sequence: CASSLVRADEQFF.

J is TRBJ1-2 and V is TRBV2, with 9 bases matching TRBD1. Germline V gene data show CDR1 as SNHLY and CDR2 as FYNNEI. V was clipped by 8 bases and J by 3 bases; unmatched bases: 19. The CDR3 runs 18 residues. CDR3 region: CASVGYRGPRSDYYGYTF. The CDR3 coding sequence is TGTGCCAGCGTTGGGTACAGGGGGCCACGAAGTGACTACTATGGCTACACCTTC.

This clone was counted a single time. The rearrangement uses TRBV6-1 and TRBJ2-3, with 9 bases aligning to TRBD2. The germline CDR1 and CDR2 sequences are MNHNS and SASEGT. V gave up 5 bases and J gave up 5 bases; unmatched junction bases: 8. The CDR3 is 15 residues long. CDR3 DNA: TGTGCCAGCAGTACGGGGCGGGGGGGAGGAGATACGCAGTATTTT. It is translated as CASSTGRGGGDTQYF.

J is TRBJ1-5 and V is TRBV5-8, with 9 bases fitting TRBD1. The CDR3 runs 15 residues. Germline trimming cut 4 bases from V and 3 bases from J; bases unmatched to any gene: 5. Germline V lookup: CDR1 SGHTS, CDR2 YDEGEE. CDR3 bases: TGTGCCAGCAGCCTCCGGGACAGGGCCAATCAGCCCCAGCATTTT. Protein product: CASSLRDRANQPQHF.

The chain links TRBV5-1 to TRBJ2-7; 11 positions match TRBD1. Germline CDR1 reads SGHRS; CDR2 reads YFSETQ. The CDR3 spans 16 residues. The trim removed 0 bases at V and 4 bases at J, leaving 6 bases unmatched. The CDR3 is CASSLEGQGDGYEQYF. The CDR3 coding sequence is TGCGCCAGCAGCTTGGAGGGACAGGGGGACGGGTACGAGCAGTACTTC.

The rearrangement joins TRBV5-1 to TRBJ2-5; TRBD2 matches at 9 bases. Germline values: CDR1 SGHRS, CDR2 YFSETQ. The length of the CDR3 is 16 residues. J lost 1 base, V lost 0 bases, and 4 bases had no gene match. This CDR3 reads CASSLERSGSQETQYF. In DNA form, the CDR3 reads TGCGCCAGCAGCTTGGAGCGTAGCGGGAGCCAAGAGACCCAGTACTTC.

V gene TRBV11-2 combines with J gene TRBJ2-1, with 8 bases that match TRBD2. CDR1 SGHAT and CDR2 FQNNGV come from the germline V gene. V trimming: 4 bases; J trimming: 3 bases; junction bases outside the gene matches: 8. The CDR3 is 16 amino acids. This chain's CDR3 is CASSYHRLAGYNEQFF. The DNA of the CDR3 is TGTGCCAGCAGCTATCACCGGCTAGCGGGCTACAATGAGCAGTTCTTC.

The chain carries TRBV5-1 and TRBJ2-3; D remains ambiguous. V shed 4 bases and J shed 0 bases, with 6 bases lying between them. Germline V lookup: CDR1 SGHRS, CDR2 YFSETQ. CDR3 size: 13 residues. In DNA, the CDR3 is TGCGCCAGCAGCCCCTCTAGCACAGATACGCAGTATTTT. It encodes CASSPSSTDTQYF.

In this sample, this clone turned up once. This sequence joins TRBV18 and TRBJ1-2, with D maybe TRBD1 (5 bases). Between the trimmed V and J ends, which lost 2 bases and 5 bases, there was a span of 12 bases. Germline CDR1 KGHSH, CDR2 LQKENI. The CDR3 extends over 14 amino acids. Here the CDR3 reads CASSPYRNLYGYTF. DNA of the CDR3: TGTGCCAGCTCACCATACAGGAACCTATATGGCTACACCTTC.

V gene TRBV19 combines with J gene TRBJ2-4; 8 positions match TRBD2. The CDR3 runs to 14 residues. Germline values: CDR1 LNHDA, CDR2 SQIVND (reference sequence). Unmatched junction bases numbered 9, after V lost 6 bases and J lost 8 bases. CDR3 DNA: TGTGCCAGTAGATCAGCGGGGGAGGGAGACATTCAGTACTTC. Amino acid sequence: CASRSAGEGDIQYF.

This chain connects TRBV5-4 to TRBJ2-3; a weak D match, TRBD1 (7 bases). The V end lost 3 bases, the J end lost 2 bases, and 10 bases lay between the germline ends. Germline V gene sequence: CDR1 SGHNT, CDR2 YYREEE (reference sequence). This CDR3 spans 14 amino acids. The CDR3 spells CASSSGGLTDTQYF. The DNA of the CDR3 is TGTGCCAGCAGCTCAGGGGGACTCACAGATACGCAGTATTTT. Looking up the rest from reference TRBV5-4 and TRBJ2-3 gives the full variable domain: ETGVTQSPTHLIKTRGQQVTLRCSSQSGHNTVSWYQQALGQGPQFIFQYYREEENGRGNFPPRFSGLQFPNYSSELNVNALELDDSALYLCASSSGGLTDTQYFGPGTRLTVL.

This clone was counted once. The chain joins TRBV4-2 to TRBJ2-7, with TRBD1 matching over 7 bases. J was trimmed by 2 bases and V by 0 bases; bases with no gene match: 4. The CDR3 is made up of 15 amino acids. Germline V gene data show CDR1 as LGHNA and CDR2 as YNFKEQ. CDR3 coding DNA: TGTGCCAGCAGCCAAGAGAGACAGGGAACCTACGAGCAGTACTTC. Residues: CASSQERQGTYEQYF.

Here the CDR3 reads CASSPFWYRVSYEQYF. CDR3 coding DNA: TGTGCCAGCAGCCCCTTCTGGTACAGGGTCTCCTACGAGCAGTACTTC. V gene TRBV5-6 combines with J gene TRBJ2-7, with D tentatively TRBD1 (6 bases). V lost 4 bases to trimming and J lost 0 bases, with 17 bases between them. This CDR3 is 16 amino acids long. From germline, CDR1 is SGHDT and CDR2 YYEEEE. The full variable domain, its missing parts supplied by reference TRBV5-6 and TRBJ2-7, is DAGVTQSPTHLIKTRGQQVTLRCSPKSGHDTVSWYQQALGQGPQFIFQYYEEEERQRGNFPDRFSGHQFPNYSSELNVNALLLGDSALYLCASSPFWYRVSYEQYFGPGTRLTVT.

The J gene is TRBJ1-2, the V gene TRBV4-2, with 7 bases matching TRBD1. The germline V gene has CDR1 LGHNA and CDR2 YNFKEQ. V gave up 3 bases and J gave up 4 bases; unmatched junction bases: 5. The CDR3 runs 14 residues. The DNA of the CDR3 is TGTGCCAGCAGCCAGGACAGGACAAGCTATGGCTACACCTTC. As protein: CASSQDRTSYGYTF.

This clone has just one count. The junction departs from germline at one end; a sequencing error may be responsible. This chain uses TRBV6-7 with TRBJ2-2, with a weak D call TRBD2 (6 bases). TRBV6-7 is an ORF for which the function is uncertain. This CDR3 region has 13 residues. DNA of the CDR3: TGCACGGGGGACCCAAAGAACACCGGGGAGCTGTTTTTT. Its protein product is CTGDPKNTGELFF.

This chain connects TRBV6-1 to TRBJ2-7; no clear D gene. The CDR3 is made up of 15 amino acids. V shed 2 bases and J shed 2 bases, with 13 bases lying between them. Germline V gene sequence: CDR1 MNHNS, CDR2 SASEGT. CDR3 bases: TGTGCCAGCAGTGAATTCGAGACAACGACCTACGAGCAGTACTTC. Its protein product is CASSEFETTTYEQYF.

With regard to this clone: Other nucleotide sequences from this sample produce the same CDR3. The V call is TRBV7-2, the J call TRBJ2-1; unclear D gene. The CDR3 covers 14 residues. Germline V gene sequence: CDR1 SGHTA, CDR2 FQGNSA. V was clipped by 1 base and J by 4 bases, with 8 bases between them. CDR3: CASSLGQLYNEQFF. For the CDR3, the DNA is TGTGCCAGCAGCTTAGGTCAGTTATACAATGAGCAGTTCTTC.

V and J are TRBV5-4 and TRBJ2-1, with D perhaps TRBD1 (6 bases). From germline, CDR1 is SGHNT and CDR2 YYREEE (reference sequence). The CDR3 length is 16 residues. Deletions cut 1 base from V and 8 bases from J, with 19 bases between. DNA for the CDR3: TGTGCCAGCAGCTTGACCAGGGGATTCAGTAAAGATGAGCAGTTCTTC. This translates into CASSLTRGFSKDEQFF.

The gene calls are TRBV28 and TRBJ2-7; no clear D gene. The CDR3 is 11 amino acids. Germline V gene data show CDR1 as MDHEN and CDR2 as SYDVKM. V was shortened by 6 bases and J by 6 bases, with 9 bases between the two germline ends. In DNA, the CDR3 is TGTGCCAGCAGGTGGATGGGCGAGCAGTACTTC. As protein: CASRWMGEQYF.

The chain's CDR3 is CASIGSRGRSTDTQYF. The CDR3 DNA reads as TGTGCCAGCATCGGGTCCCGCGGGCGCAGCACAGATACGCAGTATTTT. The chain has TRBV27 and TRBJ2-3; D might be TRBD2 (5 bases). V was clipped by 7 bases and J by 0 bases, with 17 bases between them. The CDR3 length is 16 residues. From germline, CDR1 is MNHEY and CDR2 SMNVEV (reference sequence).

This chain uses TRBV7-8 with TRBJ1-1, with D uncertain. The CDR3 length is 14 residues. V lost 3 bases to trimming and J lost 6 bases, with 14 bases between them. In germline, CDR1 is SGHVS, CDR2 FQNEAQ. CDR3 DNA: TGTGCCAGCAGCTTCCAATCCTGGCGGTCTGAAGCTTTCTTT. Protein: CASSFQSWRSEAFF.

This clone was counted once. Other DNA sequences in the sample encode the same CDR3. The V and J genes are TRBV9 and TRBJ2-5, with D possibly matching TRBD2 (5 bases). This CDR3 is built from 13 residues. The germline V gene has CDR1 SGDLS and CDR2 YYNGEE. V lost 3 bases and J 5 bases, leaving 11 bases between the germline ends. The CDR3 DNA follows: TGTGCCAGCAGCGCCGGACTCGGGGAGACCCAGTACTTC. Its translation is CASSAGLGETQYF.

The chain has TRBV5-1 and TRBJ2-2; TRBD1 or TRBD2 may be the D gene (5 bases each). The CDR3 sequence is 17 residues long. The germline gives CDR1 SGHRS, CDR2 YFSETQ. Deletions cut 0 bases from V and 5 bases from J, with 17 bases between. DNA of the CDR3: TGCGCCAGCAGCTTGGATTGGGGGAGCGTTAAAACCGGGGAGCTGTTTTTT. Its translation is CASSLDWGSVKTGELFF.

V gene TRBV11-2 combines with J gene TRBJ2-7; 9 nucleotides match TRBD2. V was pared by 4 bases and J by 0 bases, with 10 bases of the junction left unmatched. This CDR3 comprises 17 residues. Germline assignment: CDR1 SGHAT and CDR2 FQNNGV. The CDR3 sequence is CASSSRTSGGLSYEQYF. DNA of the CDR3: TGTGCCAGCAGCTCGAGAACCAGCGGGGGGCTCTCCTACGAGCAGTACTTC.

The chain joins TRBV5-5 to TRBJ2-7; D uncertain. The CDR3 runs to 16 residues. Deletions cut 0 bases from V and 0 bases from J, with 13 bases between. Germline CDR1 SGHKS, CDR2 YYEKEE (reference sequence). CDR3 DNA: TGTGCCAGCAGCTTGGTGGCCGGACCGTTCTCCTACGAGCAGTACTTC. As protein: CASSLVAGPFSYEQYF. Complete variable domain (other parts from reference TRBV5-5 and TRBJ2-7): DAGVTQSPTHLIKTRGQQVTLRCSPISGHKSVSWYQQVLGQGPQFIFQYYEKEERGRGNFPDRFSARQFPNYSSELNVNALLLGDSALYLCASSLVAGPFSYEQYFGPGTRLTVT.

The chain recombines TRBV4-1 with TRBJ2-1; D could derive from TRBD1 or TRBD2 (6 bases each). This CDR3 comprises 15 residues. Trimming left V 0 bases short and J 4 bases short, with 10 bases between. Germline V lookup: CDR1 MGHRA, CDR2 YSYEKL. The CDR3 sequence is CASSQDRGRYNEQFF. The CDR3 nucleotides read TGCGCCAGCAGCCAAGATCGGGGGCGGTACAATGAGCAGTTCTTC.